These 24 T cell receptor beta chains were sequenced from one sample in a study of T-cell memory formation after mild COVID-19. Each CDR3 protein gets one entry after TCRdb re-called the 5' RACE reads with MiXCR. The sample includes roughly 300,000 distinct CDR3 sequences, roughly 17% of them seen just once. Sequencing input: PBMCs or a T cell subset sorted from them (not recorded which). The receptors were gathered from a young man who had mild COVID-19 (a few samples of this study predate the infection). Cell type and time point are not known.

Written as DNA, the CDR3 is TGTGCCAGCACGGACAGCAACTACAATGAGCAGTTCTTC. Residues: CASTDSNYNEQFF. The chain employs TRBV7-9 and TRBJ2-1, with D possibly TRBD1 on 6 matching bases. The CDR3 length is 13 residues. V gave up 7 bases and J gave up 3 bases, with 10 bases separating them. Germline-derived CDR1 and CDR2 are SEHNR and FQNEAQ (reference sequence).

This clonotype showed up just a few times. V usage is TRBV5-4 and J usage is TRBJ2-3; TRBD2 matches at 9 bases. The CDR3 consists of 17 residues. The germline V gene has CDR1 SGHNT and CDR2 YYREEE (reference sequence). V lost 3 bases, J lost 4 bases, and 12 bases stayed unmatched. The CDR3 DNA is TGTGCCAGCAGCTCAAGCGGGGGGCCCGCGTCCGCAGATACGCAGTATTTT. Amino acid sequence: CASSSSGGPASADTQYF.

This clonotype was detected only a few times. The chain is built from TRBV7-2 and TRBJ2-3; the D gene is possibly TRBD1 (5 bases). The CDR3 is 17 residues long. Germline assignment: CDR1 SGHTA and CDR2 FQGNSA. Trimming removed 4 bases at V and 2 bases at J, with 19 bases between. CDR3 loop: CASSSSWGSGYTDTQYF. Here the CDR3 DNA reads TGTGCCAGCAGCTCTTCGTGGGGCTCAGGGTACACAGATACGCAGTATTTT.

This clonotype has at least ten counts. The rearrangement links TRBV7-2 to TRBJ2-3; 9 bases are a match to TRBD2. The V and J ends lost 2 bases and 2 bases, in that order; junction bases with no gene match: 2. CDR3 length equals 15 residues. Germline V gene lookup returns CDR1 SGHTA and CDR2 FQGNSA. The CDR3 DNA reads as TGTGCCAGCAGCTTAAGCGGGGGGAACACAGATACGCAGTATTTT. It specifies CASSLSGGNTDTQYF. The full variable domain, completed using reference TRBV7-2 and TRBJ2-3, is GAGVSQSPSNKVTEKGKDVELRCDPISGHTALYWYRQSLGQGLEFLIYFQGNSAPDKSGLPSDRFSAERTGGSVSTLTIQRTQQEDSAVYLCASSLSGGNTDTQYFGPGTRLTVL.

This clonotype showed up many times. V usage is TRBV6-5 and J usage is TRBJ1-1; no clear D. Germline V gene lookup returns CDR1 MNHEY and CDR2 SVGAGI. The CDR3 extends over 15 amino acids. The V end lost 0 bases, the J end lost 0 bases, and 8 bases lay between the germline ends. The DNA for the CDR3 is TGTGCCAGCAGTTACTCAGGCACCTTGAACACTGAAGCTTTCTTT. It is translated as CASSYSGTLNTEAFF.

This CDR3 is CAIRGRMNTEAFF. CDR3 sequence (DNA): TGTGCCATCCGCGGCAGGATGAACACTGAAGCTTTCTTT. The rearrangement links TRBV10-3 to TRBJ1-1, with D unresolved. In germline, CDR1 is ENHRY, CDR2 SYGVKD. The CDR3 loop spans 13 amino acids. With 8 bases removed from V and 0 bases from J, the gap between germline ends came to 10 bases.

There are many counts of this clonotype. The chain links TRBV10-3 to TRBJ2-3, with 9 bases lining up with TRBD2. With 4 bases clipped from V and 4 bases from J, the junction kept 6 bases outside the gene matches. The CDR3 length is 15 residues. The germline gives CDR1 ENHRY, CDR2 SYGVKD. CDR3 sequence reads: CAISGTSGSPDTQYF. In nucleotides, the CDR3 is TGTGCCATCAGTGGTACTAGCGGGTCTCCAGATACGCAGTATTTT.

This clonotype occurred a few times. This chain joins TRBV20-1 and TRBJ1-1; D not certain. The V gene lost 7 bases and the J gene lost 6 bases, with 12 bases spanning the gap. There are 11 residues in the CDR3. Per germline, CDR1 DFQATT and CDR2 SNEGSKA (reference sequence). CDR3 amino acids: CSVPTQSEAFF. The CDR3 nucleotides read TGCAGTGTCCCTACACAGTCTGAAGCTTTCTTT.

The V and J genes are TRBV11-2 and TRBJ2-3, with TRBD1 matching over 8 bases. CDR3 length: 18 amino acids. In germline, CDR1 is SGHAT, CDR2 FQNNGV. V lost 3 bases, J lost 1 base, and 12 bases stayed unmatched. The CDR3 reads CASSLGQGAIWGTDTQYF. CDR3 DNA: TGTGCCAGCAGCTTGGGTCAGGGGGCAATTTGGGGCACAGATACGCAGTATTTT.

The gene calls are TRBV2 and TRBJ2-7; TRBD1 matches 8 bases. CDR3 length equals 14 residues. The trim removed 2 bases at V and 3 bases at J, leaving 3 bases unmatched. Germline assignment: CDR1 SNHLY and CDR2 FYNNEI. In nucleotides, the CDR3 is TGTGCCAGCAGTGAACATGGACAGGGCTACGAGCAGTACGTC. Its translation: CASSEHGQGYEQYV.

The chain's CDR3 is CASSVQLRAEQYF. As DNA, the CDR3 is TGTGCCAGCAGTGTGCAACTCAGGGCCGAGCAGTACTTC. The chain has TRBV2 and TRBJ2-7; D might be TRBD1 (5 bases). This CDR3 has 13 residues. V shed 4 bases and J shed 6 bases, with 13 bases lying between them. Germline V gives CDR1 SNHLY, CDR2 FYNNEI. Full variable domain (rest looked up from reference TRBV2 and TRBJ2-7): EPEVTQTPSHQVTQMGQEVILRCVPISNHLYFYWYRQILGQKVEFLVSFYNNEISEKSEIFDDQFSVERPDGSNFTLKIRSTKLEDSAMYFCASSVQLRAEQYFGPGTRLTVT.

This clonotype turned up a few times. The V gene is TRBV20-1, the J gene TRBJ1-2, with no clear D. Germline V CDR1 and CDR2: DFQATT, SNEGSKA (reference sequence). The CDR3 is 11 amino acids. The V end lost 3 bases, the J end lost 4 bases, and 6 bases lay between the germline ends. CDR3 sequence reads: CSASRLYGYTF. The CDR3 nucleotides are TGCAGTGCTAGTCGCCTCTATGGCTACACCTTC.

This clonotype was detected a few times. This rearrangement joins TRBV24-1 to TRBJ2-7, with 10 bases aligning to TRBD1. V trimming: 0 bases; J trimming: 6 bases; junction bases outside the gene matches: 4. Germline values: CDR1 KGHDR, CDR2 SFDVKD. The CDR3 runs to 15 residues. CDR3 sequence: CATSDLRDRGLEQYV. CDR3 bases: TGTGCCACCAGTGATTTGCGAGACAGGGGGCTCGAGCAGTACGTC.

This clonotype came up a few times. This CDR3 reads CSVEDQGRAYNEQFF. The DNA of the CDR3 is TGCAGCGTTGAAGATCAGGGGAGGGCCTACAATGAGCAGTTCTTC. V usage is TRBV29-1 and J usage is TRBJ2-1; a weak D match, TRBD2 (7 bases). The CDR3 loop spans 15 amino acids. CDR1 is SQVTM, CDR2 ANQGSEA, per germline. V lost 0 bases and J 2 bases, leaving 11 bases between the germline ends.

The rearrangement joins TRBV5-1 to TRBJ2-2; 11 bases match TRBD2. Germline V gene sequence: CDR1 SGHRS, CDR2 YFSETQ. This CDR3 spans 15 amino acids. Trimming cost V 3 bases and J 4 bases; bases outside gene matches: 2. CDR3 region: CASSWGTSGTGELFF. CDR3 in DNA: TGCGCCAGCAGCTGGGGGACTAGCGGCACCGGGGAGCTGTTTTTT.

In the case of this clonotype: One base away lies a much larger clone, so this may be a sequencing read error. Lacking the conserved final phenylalanine or tryptophan, this CDR3 likely reflects a read error. The chain uses TRBV7-8 and TRBJ1-2, with 9 bases identical to TRBD1. This CDR3 contains 14 residues. The germline V gene has CDR1 SGHVS and CDR2 FQNEAQ. J gave up 8 bases and V 0 bases, and 4 bases lay outside the gene matches. The chain's CDR3 is CASSLAGQGTGYTL. The DNA of the CDR3 is TGTGCCAGCAGCTTAGCCGGACAGGGGACAGGCTACACCTTA.

This clonotype turned up a few times. The chain is built from TRBV20-1 and TRBJ1-1; D is undetermined. V was trimmed by 2 bases and J by 5 bases, leaving 6 bases between them. CDR1 is DFQATT and CDR2 is SNEGSKA in the germline V gene (reference sequence). The CDR3 runs to 11 residues. In nucleotides, the CDR3 is TGCAGTGCTAGACTGGTAACTGAAGCTTTCTTT. It codes for CSARLVTEAFF.

A few counts support this clonotype. CDR3 in amino acids: CASSRGEYNEQFF. The CDR3 nucleotides read TGTGCCAGCAGCCGCGGCGAGTACAATGAGCAGTTCTTC. This chain uses TRBV7-8 with TRBJ2-1, with D uncertain. Per the germline V gene, CDR1 is SGHVS and CDR2 is FQNEAQ. The CDR3 runs 13 residues. V was cut by 5 bases and J by 4 bases, with 9 bases left in between.

This clonotype turned up a few times. The J gene is TRBJ1-2, the V gene TRBV7-2; D remains ambiguous. The CDR3 is 16 amino acids. The ends were cut back, 3 bases at V and 6 bases at J, with 20 bases in the middle. The V gene's germline CDR1 is SGHTA and CDR2 FQGNSA. Here the CDR3 reads CASSFEPSGGGDGYTF. The CDR3 DNA sequence: TGTGCCAGCAGCTTCGAACCCTCAGGAGGTGGCGATGGCTACACCTTC.

This clonotype appeared many times. V is TRBV5-1 and J is TRBJ1-5, with a weak D call TRBD1 (5 bases). V was clipped by 2 bases and J by 2 bases, with 11 bases between them. Germline values: CDR1 SGHRS, CDR2 YFSETQ. This CDR3 spans 15 amino acids. CDR3 coding DNA: TGCGCCAGCAGCTTCGAGGGGATTGGCAATCAGCCCCAGCATTTT. Translated: CASSFEGIGNQPQHF.

This clonotype was detected many times. The chain carries TRBV5-1 and TRBJ1-1, with D unresolved. Germline CDR1 reads SGHRS; CDR2 reads YFSETQ. Trimming took 0 bases from V and 0 from J, leaving 9 bases between them. This CDR3 region has 15 residues. The CDR3 DNA follows: TGCGCCAGCAGCTTGGGACTAGTGCTGAACACTGAAGCTTTCTTT. Its translation: CASSLGLVLNTEAFF.

This clonotype occurred a few times. This sequence joins TRBV6-2 or TRBV6-3 and TRBJ2-3, with D perhaps given as TRBD1 or TRBD2 (6 bases each). Germline loops: CDR1 MNHEY, CDR2 SVGEGT. V was clipped by 7 bases and J by 2 bases, with 16 bases between them. The CDR3 has 15 amino acids. CDR3 sequence reads: CASIAGQMFTDTQYF. CDR3 bases: TGTGCCAGCATCGCGGGACAAATGTTCACAGATACGCAGTATTTT.

This clonotype was found a few times. This chain joins TRBV29-1 and TRBJ2-3, with unresolved D. Germline-derived CDR1 and CDR2 are SQVTM and ANQGSEA. Trimming cost V 0 bases and J 9 bases, with 13 bases left between them. The CDR3 spans 13 residues. This CDR3 reads CSVEDPQLWTQYF. DNA for the CDR3: TGCAGCGTTGAAGATCCCCAGTTATGGACGCAGTATTTT.

The chain combines TRBV2 with TRBJ1-3; 10 bases agree with TRBD1. Germline V CDR1 and CDR2: SNHLY, FYNNEI. J was trimmed by 8 bases and V by 4 bases; bases with no gene match: 8. This CDR3 has 15 amino acids. The CDR3 sequence is CASSGRDRGSDTIYF. The CDR3 DNA reads TGTGCCAGCAGTGGCCGGGACAGGGGTTCAGACACCATATATTTT.